A selection of T cell receptor beta chains follows, all from one sample in a study of blood T cell repertoires in COVID-19. TCRdb keeps only in-frame clones here, not all; method: immunoSEQ multiplex PCR. The sample lists just over 90,000 clones, roughly nine tenths occurring once. The sequencing sample was made of peripheral blood. The receptors stem from a human donor with active COVID-19. The donor label of this sample is uncertain. The CDR3 runs from the conserved cysteine through the conserved F or W. Fields, in order: CDR3 length, clone size, J gene, V gene, D gene, CDR3 protein, CDR3 DNA. The D gene is left open where the match is weak. Only some rows state a clone size, as once, few, many or a class for expanded clones.

15 NA TRBJ2-1 TRBV6-5 TRBD2 CASRAPSGGGDEQFF TGTGCCAGCAGAGCTCCTAGCGGGGGTGGTGATGAGCAGTTCTTC
13 NA TRBJ1-5 TRBV10-2 NA CASASVSNQPQHF TGCGCCAGCGCTTCGGTGAGCAATCAGCCCCAGCATTTT
16 NA TRBJ2-2 TRBV11-2 NA CASSLLGGPNTGELFF TGTGCCAGCAGCTTATTGGGGGGGCCGAACACCGGGGAGCTGTTTTTT
14 NA TRBJ2-2 TRBV3-1/TRBV3-2 NA CASSSDRNTGELFF TGTGCCAGCAGCTCGGACAGGAACACCGGGGAGCTGTTTTTT
15 NA TRBJ1-6 TRBV28 TRBD1 CAAGQGASYNSPLHF TGTGCCGCCGGGCAGGGGGCCTCCTATAATTCACCCCTCCACTTT
14 NA TRBJ1-2 TRBV25-1 NA CASSAHSTGNGYTF TGTGCCAGCAGTGCCCATTCTACAGGGAACGGCTACACCTTC
17 NA TRBJ1-6 TRBV18 NA CASSPSTPSSYNSPLHF TGTGCCAGCTCACCCTCAACACCAAGCTCCTATAATTCACCCCTCCACTTT
15 NA TRBJ1-2 TRBV28 NA CASSYEGGRIYGYTF TGTGCCAGCAGTTACGAGGGGGGGCGGATCTATGGCTACACCTTC
18 NA TRBJ1-5 TRBV27 TRBD1 CASSLFGDRTYSNQPQHF TGTGCCAGCAGTTTATTCGGGGACAGGACATATAGCAATCAGCCCCAGCATTTT
15 NA TRBJ1-1 TRBV5-4 TRBD1 CASSPEGGRHREAFF TGTGCCAGCAGCCCCGAAGGGGGCAGGCACCGCGAGGCTTTCTTT
15 NA TRBJ2-7 TRBV9 NA CASSVGGVPTPGQYF TGTGCCAGCAGCGTAGGGGGAGTACCCACCCCCGGGCAGTACTTC
15 NA TRBJ1-1 TRBV15 NA CATSRDRESRTGAFF TGTGCCACCAGCAGAGATCGGGAATCCCGCACGGGGGCTTTCTTT
15 NA TRBJ2-7 TRBV7-7 TRBD1 CASRQRDRGLYEQYF TGTGCCAGCAGACAGAGGGACAGGGGTCTCTACGAGCAGTACTTC
14 NA TRBJ2-5 TRBV5-6 TRBD1 CASSSKTGWETQYF TGTGCCAGCAGCTCGAAGACAGGGTGGGAGACCCAGTACTTC
14 NA TRBJ1-2 TRBV7-9 TRBD1 CASSLGQAQYGYTF TGTGCCAGCAGCTTGGGACAGGCACAATATGGCTACACCTTC
15 NA TRBJ1-2 TRBV9 NA CASSAGQNSNYGYTF TGTGCCAGCAGCGCCGGACAAAACTCTAACTATGGCTACACCTTC
18 once TRBJ1-6 TRBV4-3 TRBD1 CASSQDPLGTGVNSPLHF TGCGCCAGCAGCCAAGATCCTCTTGGGACAGGGGTTAATTCACCCCTCCACTTT
16 NA TRBJ2-1 TRBV6-1 TRBD1 CASSADRGLLYNEQFF TGTGCCAGCAGTGCGGACAGGGGCCTTCTCTACAATGAGCAGTTCTTC
14 NA TRBJ1-1 TRBV5-1 NA CASSLGRGNTEAFF TGCGCCAGCAGCTTAGGCAGGGGGAACACTGAAGCTTTCTTT
14 NA TRBJ2-1 TRBV11-1 TRBD2 CASSQSGGRNEQFF TGTGCCAGCAGTCAGAGCGGGGGGCGCAATGAGCAGTTCTTC
14 once TRBJ1-1 TRBV27 NA CASSLSGTGTEAFF TGTGCCAGCAGTTTATCGGGGACTGGCACTGAAGCTTTCTTT
13 NA TRBJ2-1 TRBV19 NA CASSYQTYNEQFF TGTGCCAGTAGTTATCAGACCTACAATGAGCAGTTCTTC
16 NA TRBJ2-1 TRBV15 TRBD1 CATSRAHRGSYNEQFF TGTGCCACCAGCAGAGCACACAGGGGGTCCTACAATGAGCAGTTCTTC
15 NA TRBJ2-3 TRBV7-2 TRBD2 CASSLVGSGGDTQYF TGTGCCAGCAGCTTAGTTGGTAGCGGGGGTGATACGCAGTATTTT
15 NA TRBJ1-1 TRBV19 TRBD1 CASSKPGQGNTEAFF TGTGCCAGTAGTAAACCGGGACAGGGTAACACTGAAGCTTTCTTT
15 NA TRBJ1-1 TRBV10-3 NA CAISESIRQNTEAFF TGTGCCATCAGTGAGTCGATTAGACAGAACACTGAAGCTTTCTTT
14 few TRBJ1-6 TRBV14 NA CASSRSGRGSPLHF TGTGCCAGCAGCCGCTCAGGGCGGGGTTCACCCCTCCACTTT
13 NA TRBJ1-1 TRBV5-4 NA CASSFQGNTEAFF TGTGCCAGCAGCTTTCAGGGGAACACTGAAGCTTTCTTT
15 once TRBJ2-5 TRBV7-8 TRBD2 CASSSLGRYQETQYF TGTGCCAGCAGCAGCCTCGGGAGGTACCAAGAGACCCAGTACTTC
16 NA TRBJ2-5 TRBV7-9 NA CASSALAPGEGETQYF TGTGCCAGCAGCGCCCTGGCTCCAGGGGAGGGAGAGACCCAGTACTTC
13 NA TRBJ2-1 TRBV2 NA CASSGFSYNEQFF TGTGCCAGCAGTGGGTTTAGCTACAATGAGCAGTTCTTC
14 NA TRBJ1-1 TRBV13 NA CASSSQGRVTEAFF TGTGCCAGCAGCTCCCAGGGTCGGGTCACTGAAGCTTTCTTT
12 NA TRBJ2-5 TRBV20-1 NA CSASMGAETQYF TGCAGTGCTAGTATGGGGGCAGAGACCCAGTACTTC
13 NA TRBJ1-5 TRBV2 NA CASRFGGNQPQHF TGTGCCAGCAGGTTTGGGGGGAATCAGCCCCAGCATTTT
14 few TRBJ2-7 TRBV4-2 NA CASSQDAGFNEQYF TGTGCCAGCAGCCAAGATGCAGGTTTCAACGAGCAGTACTTC
14 NA TRBJ2-1 TRBV19 TRBD1 CASLNPQGLNEQFF TGTGCCAGTCTAAACCCACAGGGGCTGAATGAGCAGTTCTTC
17 NA TRBJ2-5 TRBV7-8 TRBD1 CASSKETGRLFQETQYF TGTGCCAGCAGCAAAGAGACAGGGCGACTATTTCAAGAGACCCAGTACTTC
15 NA TRBJ2-4 TRBV29-1 NA CSASGGEIAKNIQYF TGCAGCGCCTCCGGCGGCGAAATAGCCAAAAACATTCAGTACTTC
11 once TRBJ1-2 TRBV28 NA CATGNQRGYTF TGTGCCACAGGGAACCAGAGGGGCTACACCTTC
11 NA TRBJ2-7 TRBV12-3/TRBV12-4 NA CASSRGYEQYF TGTGCCAGCAGTCGGGGTTACGAGCAGTACTTC